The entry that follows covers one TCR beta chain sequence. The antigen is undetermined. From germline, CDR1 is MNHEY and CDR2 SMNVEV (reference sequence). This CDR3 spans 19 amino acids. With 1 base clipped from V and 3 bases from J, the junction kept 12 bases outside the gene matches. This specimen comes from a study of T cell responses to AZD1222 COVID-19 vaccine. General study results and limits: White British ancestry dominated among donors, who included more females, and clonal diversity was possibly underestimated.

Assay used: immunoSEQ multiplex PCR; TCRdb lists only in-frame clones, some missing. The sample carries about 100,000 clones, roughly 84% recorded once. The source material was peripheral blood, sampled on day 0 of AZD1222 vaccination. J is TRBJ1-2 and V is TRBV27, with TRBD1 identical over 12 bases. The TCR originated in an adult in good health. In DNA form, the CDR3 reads TGTGCCAGCAGTTTATTTAGGCCCCGGGACAGGGGGCCCCACTATGGCTACACCTTC. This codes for CASSLFRPRDRGPHYGYTF.